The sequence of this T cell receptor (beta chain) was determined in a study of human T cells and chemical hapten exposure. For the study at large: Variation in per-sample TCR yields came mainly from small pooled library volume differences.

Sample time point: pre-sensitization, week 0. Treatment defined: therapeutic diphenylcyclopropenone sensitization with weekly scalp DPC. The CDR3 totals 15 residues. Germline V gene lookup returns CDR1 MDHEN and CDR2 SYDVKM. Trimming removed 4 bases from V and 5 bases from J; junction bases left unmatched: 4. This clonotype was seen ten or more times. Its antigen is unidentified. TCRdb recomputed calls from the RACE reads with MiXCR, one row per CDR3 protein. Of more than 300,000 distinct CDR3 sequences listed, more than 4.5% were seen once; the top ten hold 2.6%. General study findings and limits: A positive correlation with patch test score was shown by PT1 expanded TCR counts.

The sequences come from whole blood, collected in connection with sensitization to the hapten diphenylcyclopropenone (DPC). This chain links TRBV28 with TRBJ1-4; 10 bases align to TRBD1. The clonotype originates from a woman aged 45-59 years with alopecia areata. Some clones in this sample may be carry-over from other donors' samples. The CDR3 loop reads CASSSGQGLNEKLFF. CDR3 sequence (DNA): TGTGCCAGCAGTTCGGGACAGGGGCTGAATGAAAAACTGTTTTTT.